The present T cell receptor (beta chain) was sequenced within a study of tumor-infiltrating lymphocytes in localized non-small cell lung cancer. Assay: immunoSEQ multiplex PCR; the TCRdb copy retains only in-frame clones and omits some. The sample includes around 23,000 clones, approximately 73% of them seen just once. Germline CDR1 reads GTSNPN; CDR2 reads SVGIG (reference sequence). The CDR3 is 12 residues long. The source material was lung tumor tissue. This chain uses TRBV30 with TRBJ1-3; tentatively, D is TRBD1 (5 bases). The receptor was derived from a human donor with non-small cell lung cancer. CDR3 nucleotides: TGTGGGGGCACCGGCTCTGGAAACACCATATATTTT. It is translated as CGGTGSGNTIYF.